This T cell receptor (beta chain) is drawn from a study of breast tumors, draining lymph nodes, adjacent tissues. Study-wide points: Tumor T cell lymph node origin was a supported hypothesis, not proven. Luminal-like breast cancer showed significantly greater tumor-nontumor repertoire similarity than basal-like breast cancer did. Compared with lymph nodes, tumors were less diverse; compared with nontumor tissue, more. The data were judged consistent with most tumor T cells coming from lymph node and expanding in tumor.

This clonotype was observed a few times. Its specificity is unknown. The germline V and J ends were trimmed by 3 bases and 6 bases, with 9 bases remaining between them. The CDR3 has 12 residues. Germline CDR1 ENHRY, CDR2 SYGVKD. Axillary draining lymph nodes of breast cancer patients supplied the node samples. Each CDR3 protein gets one entry after TCRdb re-called the multiplex PCR reads with MiXCR. This table has about 170,000 distinct CDR3 sequences, around 35% appearing once. The sample was axillary lymph node tissue. The sequence came from a female donor with breast cancer. Some clones in this sample may be carry-over from other donors' samples. The chain is built from TRBV10-3 and TRBJ2-7; D is uncertain. The CDR3 sequence is CAISEQVAEQYF. Written as DNA, the CDR3 is TGTGCCATCAGTGAACAAGTTGCCGAGCAGTACTTC.